The 13 T cell receptor beta chains below come from one sample, sequenced in a study of regulatory T cells in long-lasting Graves disease. The time point denotes: newly diagnosed GD, antithyroid drugs for less than 3 months. The TCR library used RNA extracted from PBMCs. CDR3-region Arm-PCR and iRepertoire HTBI primers produced the TCR beta libraries. TCRdb used MiXCR to reprocess the multiplex PCR reads, holding one entry per CDR3 protein. The sample holds 350,000 to 450,000 distinct CDR3 sequences, around 17% seen once. This sample was shared with a second study, whose subject was T cells in Graves' hyperthyroidism and ophthalmopathy.

The sequencing here drew on peripheral blood mononuclear cells (PBMCs), taken at new diagnosis, from a patient treated with antithyroid drugs. Receptors originate from a man between 35 and 55 years old with Graves disease.

At least ten counts were recorded for this clonotype. The chain recombines TRBV6-1 with TRBJ2-7; D not resolved. Per germline, CDR1 MNHNS and CDR2 SASEGT. Trimming removed 2 bases at V and 0 bases at J, with 8 bases between. This CDR3 is 14 amino acids long. This CDR3 is CASSESGISYEQYF. CDR3 sequence (DNA): TGTGCCAGCAGTGAAAGTGGCATCTCCTACGAGCAGTACTTC.

The chain joins TRBV11-2 to TRBJ2-5; D may be TRBD1 or TRBD2 (6 bases each). The CDR3 spans 14 residues. The ends were cut back, 5 bases at V and 4 bases at J, with 14 bases in the middle. Germline V gene sequence: CDR1 SGHAT, CDR2 FQNNGV. The CDR3 DNA follows: TGTGCCAGCAGCCCCTTGGGGGGCCGAGAGACCCAGTACTTC. This translates into CASSPLGGRETQYF.

The chain joins TRBV4-3 to TRBJ1-6; 8 bases map to TRBD1. Per germline, CDR1 LGHNA and CDR2 YSLEER. V lost 0 bases and J lost 10; bases outside the gene matches: 5. CDR3 length: 15 amino acids. This chain's CDR3 is CASSQERTGNSPLHF. CDR3 nucleotide sequence: TGCGCCAGCAGCCAAGAAAGGACAGGGAACTCACCCCTCCACTTT.

Comment on this clonotype: Being one base from a much bigger clone, this may be a read error. J is TRBJ2-7 and V is TRBV30; 8 bases are a match to TRBD1. CDR3 length: 14 amino acids. Germline trimming cut 8 bases from V and 3 bases from J; bases unmatched to any gene: 12. Per the germline V gene, CDR1 is GTSNPN and CDR2 is SVGIG (reference sequence). CDR3 amino acids: CARDRSGGFYEQYF. CDR3 DNA: TGTGCCCGGGACAGGTCTGGAGGGTTCTACGAGCAGTACTTC.

The chain carries TRBV4-3 and TRBJ2-6; no firm D call. Per the germline V gene, CDR1 is LGHNA and CDR2 is YSLEER. V lost 0 bases and J 0 bases, leaving 6 bases between the germline ends. CDR3 length: 16 amino acids. The CDR3 DNA is TGCGCCAGCAGCCAAGAGGCTGGCTCTGGGGCCAACGTCCTGACTTTC. Its translation is CASSQEAGSGANVLTF.

This clonotype was counted at least ten times. The chain carries TRBV7-2 and TRBJ2-7; D possibly uses TRBD1 or TRBD2 (5 bases each). CDR1 SGHTA and CDR2 FQGNSA come from the germline V gene. The V end was cut by 1 base, the J end by 3 bases, with 10 bases between. The CDR3 consists of 14 residues. The CDR3 here is CASSLGGADYEQYF. The CDR3 DNA follows: TGTGCCAGCAGCTTAGGAGGGGCTGACTACGAGCAGTACTTC.

The V gene is TRBV5-6, the J gene TRBJ1-4; D unclear. Germline V CDR1 and CDR2: SGHDT, YYEEEE. CDR3 length equals 15 residues. V was trimmed by 2 bases and J by 3 bases, leaving 11 bases between them. The CDR3 DNA follows: TGTGCCAGCAGCTTTAAGGGCGGACCTAATGAAAAACTGTTTTTT. It yields the protein CASSFKGGPNEKLFF. The variable domain in full, with the rest retrieved from reference TRBV5-6 and TRBJ1-4, is DAGVTQSPTHLIKTRGQQVTLRCSPKSGHDTVSWYQQALGQGPQFIFQYYEEEERQRGNFPDRFSGHQFPNYSSELNVNALLLGDSALYLCASSFKGGPNEKLFFGSGTQLSVL.

This clonotype was counted at least ten times. The chain recombines TRBV11-2 with TRBJ2-5, with 8 nucleotides matching TRBD2. With 4 bases clipped from V and 4 bases from J, the junction kept 8 bases outside the gene matches. The CDR3 contains 15 residues. Germline V gene lookup returns CDR1 SGHAT and CDR2 FQNNGV. DNA of the CDR3: TGTGCCAGCAGCTCTTATAGCGGGGAGGGAGAGACCCAGTACTTC. It is translated as CASSSYSGEGETQYF.

The chain recombines TRBV7-2 with TRBJ1-1; D is possibly TRBD1 (6 bases). Between the trimmed V and J ends, which lost 5 bases and 9 bases, there was a span of 13 bases. The CDR3 contains 12 residues. Per germline, CDR1 SGHTA and CDR2 FQGNSA. The CDR3 loop is CASSTGLSKAFF. CDR3 DNA sequence: TGTGCCAGCAGCACAGGGTTATCTAAAGCTTTCTTT.

The chain joins TRBV12-3 or TRBV12-4 to TRBJ2-1; 10 bases map to TRBD2. This CDR3 spans 12 amino acids. With 7 bases clipped from V and 10 bases from J, the junction kept 4 bases outside the gene matches. The CDR3 here is CASTKRGGEQFF. The CDR3 nucleotides read TGTGCCAGCACTAAGCGGGGGGGGGAGCAGTTCTTC.

This clonotype was counted many times. This rearrangement joins TRBV11-1 to TRBJ2-3; TRBD2 might be the D (6 bases). The CDR3 extends over 16 amino acids. Germline V gene sequence: CDR1 SGHAT, CDR2 FQDESV (reference sequence). The V and J ends lost 1 base and 4 bases respectively, with 15 bases between them. This chain's CDR3 is CASSLGGLEKADTQYF. The DNA for the CDR3 is TGTGCCAGCAGCTTAGGGGGACTCGAGAAGGCAGATACGCAGTATTTT.

This clonotype was seen at least ten times. The V gene is TRBV4-1, the J gene TRBJ1-3; D is unclear. The germline CDR1 and CDR2 sequences are MGHRA and YSYEKL. V shed 4 bases and J shed 1 base, with 8 bases lying between them. This CDR3 has 14 residues. This chain's CDR3 is CASSRRSSGNTIYF. CDR3 coding DNA: TGCGCCAGCAGCCGAAGATCTTCTGGAAACACCATATATTTT.

The table lists this clonotype with a few counts. V usage is TRBV7-3 and J usage is TRBJ2-1; a possible D gene is TRBD2 (6 bases). Trimming left V 5 bases short and J 8 bases short, with 22 bases between. CDR3 length equals 16 residues. Germline lookup yields CDR1 SGHTA and CDR2 FQGTGA. The chain's CDR3 is CASSPLTRWQDDEQFF. The CDR3 DNA follows: TGTGCCAGCAGCCCCCTGACTAGGTGGCAGGACGATGAGCAGTTCTTC.